This TCR beta chain was sequenced for a study of OX40 agonist ivuxolimab in advanced cancers. The repertoire was sequenced with immunoSEQ multiplex PCR; TCRdb's copy has only in-frame clones and lacks some. This table holds roughly 65,000 clones, approximately 86% found once. V was clipped by 6 bases and J by 6 bases, with 15 bases between them. Germline CDR1 MNHNS, CDR2 SASEGT. CDR3 length equals 14 residues. In this sample, this clone turned up a few times. What it binds is unknown. Findings and caveats of the study: At 0.1 to 3.0 mg/kg and by week 6, clonal expansion occurred in CD4+ and CD8+ blood T cells. Also present in some nonresponders was a low level of normalized T-cell clonal expansion. Relative to CD4+, CD8+ T cells held more expanded clones on average.

This rearrangement joins TRBV6-1 to TRBJ2-1; the D is unclear. This sequence originates from an adult with an advanced solid tumor such as melanoma, head and neck, liver or kidney cancer. This sample comprised CD4+ or CD8+ T cells sorted from blood, obtained in a trial of the OX40 agonist ivuxolimab. CDR3 region: CASRYGPTRNEQFF. CDR3 coding DNA: TGTGCCAGCAGGTACGGTCCTACTCGCAATGAGCAGTTCTTC.